This is a list of T cell receptor beta chains from one sample in a study of identical twins. TCRdb re-analysed the 5' RACE reads in MiXCR, keeping a single row per CDR3 protein. The repertoire holds hundreds of thousands of distinct CDR3 sequences, 15% to 20% seen once, with about an eighth in the top ten. The same sample was also used in a study of T cells expressing NK-cell markers.

The sequencing sample was made of PBMCs. The receptors originated from a woman younger than 30 in good health. Each CDR3 is given with its conserved first and last residue. The D gene is left open where the match is weak. Some rows have no size entry. The others give once, few or many, or a class for an expanded clone.

clone size	D gene	J gene	V gene	CDR3 DNA	CDR3 protein
few	.	TRBJ2-2	TRBV7-3	TGTGCCAGCTCGGCGAACACCAACACCGGGGAGCTGTTTTTT	CASSANTNTGELFF
.	.	TRBJ2-2	TRBV12-3/TRBV12-4	TGTGCCAGCAGTCCCTACGGGACTCATAACACCGGGGAGCTGTTTTTT	CASSPYGTHNTGELFF
.	TRBD2	TRBJ2-1	TRBV6-2/TRBV6-3	TGTGCCAGCGATCATAGCGGGAGGGCTGAGCAGTTCTTC	CASDHSGRAEQFF
few	TRBD1	TRBJ2-7	TRBV25-1	TGTGCCAGCGGACAGGTCGCGGGTTTCGAGCAGTACTTC	CASGQVAGFEQYF
few	TRBD1	TRBJ1-1	TRBV7-9	TGTGCCAGCAGCAACGATCGGACAGGGGGCTTCATGGCTTTCTTT	CASSNDRTGGFMAFF
many	.	TRBJ2-1	TRBV18	TGTGCCAGCTCACGGGGGACCAATGAGCAGTTCTTC	CASSRGTNEQFF
few	.	TRBJ2-5	TRBV24-1	TGTGCCACCAGTGATACAACCGGGAACAAATACTTC	CATSDTTGNKYF
.	.	TRBJ2-3	TRBV5-1	TGCGCCAGCAGCTGGGGGTCCGGGACTAGCACAGATACGCAGTATTTT	CASSWGSGTSTDTQYF
once	.	TRBJ1-4	TRBV20-1	TGCAGTGCTTCCGTCGGGGATGAAAAACTGTTTTTT	CSASVGDEKLFF
few	TRBD2	TRBJ2-1	TRBV7-3	TGTGCCAGCAGCTTAGGACTAGCGGTCACTGAGCAGTTCTTC	CASSLGLAVTEQFF
.	.	TRBJ2-7	TRBV21-1	TGTGCCAGCAAACGGCGGGGGGAGCAGTACTTC	CASKRRGEQYF
.	.	TRBJ2-1	TRBV5-1	TGCGCCAGCAGCTTGTCCTTTCTCGATGAGCAGTTCTTC	CASSLSFLDEQFF
few	.	TRBJ2-3	TRBV10-3	TGTGCCACCGGAGAAGGGGGGGACAACACAGATACGCAGTATTTT	CATGEGGDNTDTQYF
few	TRBD2	TRBJ2-1	TRBV19	TGTGCCAGTAGTATATCCCTAGCGGGGGTAGACAATGAGCAGTTCTTC	CASSISLAGVDNEQFF
once	TRBD2	TRBJ2-5	TRBV5-1	TGCGCCAGCGGCGAACTAGCGGGAGCGGGGCAAGAGACCCAGTACTTC	CASGELAGAGQETQYF
.	TRBD1	TRBJ1-5	TRBV20-1	TGCAGTGCTTTAAGGGGGCATACGGGGAATCAGCCCCAGCATTTT	CSALRGHTGNQPQHF
few	.	TRBJ1-6	TRBV5-1	TGCGCCAGCAGCCTCTCGGGCTTACCCGCTAATTCACCCCTCCACTTT	CASSLSGLPANSPLHF
.	TRBD2	TRBJ2-2	TRBV4-2	TGTGCCAGCAGCAAAGCTACGGGGGGACACACCGGGGAGCTGTTTTTT	CASSKATGGHTGELFF
.	TRBD1	TRBJ2-7	TRBV12-3/TRBV12-4	TGTGCCAGCAGTTTCGGGACAGGCGAGCAGTACTTC	CASSFGTGEQYF
many	.	TRBJ2-1	TRBV12-3/TRBV12-4	TGTGCCAGCAGCCTCGTGAGGCCCGCGCAGTTCTTC	CASSLVRPAQFF
.	.	TRBJ1-1	TRBV20-1	TGCAGTGCTGCTCCAGACAGCTACACTGAAGCTTTCTTT	CSAAPDSYTEAFF
.	.	TRBJ2-1	TRBV4-3	TGCGCCAGCAGCCGAGGTCCTGCCAATGAGCAGTTCTTC	CASSRGPANEQFF
many	.	TRBJ2-7	TRBV7-6	TGTGCCAGCACCCCTTCCTACGAGCAGTACTTC	CASTPSYEQYF
.	TRBD2	TRBJ2-7	TRBV27	TGTGCCAGCAGCACCTATAGCGGGAGGGCCTCCTACGAGCAGTACTTC	CASSTYSGRASYEQYF
.	.	TRBJ2-2	TRBV2	TGTGCCAGCAGTGCTCAGGGAAACACCGGGGAGCTGTTTTTT	CASSAQGNTGELFF
.	.	TRBJ2-1	TRBV29-1	TGCAGCGTTGACGGGCAAAGCTCCTACAATGAGCAGTTCTTC	CSVDGQSSYNEQFF
.	.	TRBJ1-1	TRBV6-1	TGTGCCAGCAGTGAAGGCCCTGTCACTGAAGCTTTCTTT	CASSEGPVTEAFF
few	.	TRBJ1-4	TRBV3-1	TGTGCCAGCAGCCTCTCCGGACAAACCGAAAAACTGTTTTTT	CASSLSGQTEKLFF
many	.	TRBJ2-1	TRBV7-2	TGTGCCAGCAGCCACGCTAGCTCCTACAATGAGCAGTTCTTC	CASSHASSYNEQFF
.	TRBD2	TRBJ2-1	TRBV5-1	TGCGCCAGCAGCTTATTGGGGACTAGCGGGAGACAGAAACAGTTCTTC	CASSLLGTSGRQKQFF
.	.	TRBJ2-1	TRBV12-3/TRBV12-4	TGTGCCATCAGTTTAAATTGGAGGTTGGAGGGCTCCTACAATGAGCAGTTCTTC	CAISLNWRLEGSYNEQFF
many	.	TRBJ1-5	TRBV5-6	TGTGCCAGCAGCTTGGGTGGAGCCAATCAGCCCCAGCATTTT	CASSLGGANQPQHF
few	TRBD2	TRBJ2-1	TRBV29-1	TGCAGCCTCTGGGGGCCAACGGGGGGGGTGACAACCTACAATGAGCAGTTCTTC	CSLWGPTGGVTTYNEQFF
many	.	TRBJ1-1	TRBV29-1	TGCAGCGGGGAGGAGTACACTGAAGCTTTCTTT	CSGEEYTEAFF
few	TRBD1	TRBJ1-5	TRBV19	TGTGCCAGTGCCGGGACAGGGGAGCATGGGGGACAGCCCCAGCATTTT	CASAGTGEHGGQPQHF
few	TRBD2	TRBJ2-4	TRBV24-1	TGTGCCACCAGTGATGGGGGGGAGCCGGCCAAAAACATTCAGTACTTC	CATSDGGEPAKNIQYF
.	TRBD2	TRBJ2-7	TRBV20-1	TGCAGTGCCCACTCGGGGGGGGGCTTACGGTACGAGCAGTACTTC	CSAHSGGGLRYEQYF
.	.	TRBJ2-1	TRBV20-1	TGCAGTGCCACTAGGAGAGAGCAGTTCTTC	CSATRREQFF
few	.	TRBJ2-2	TRBV10-3	TGTGCCATCAAACCGAACACCGGGGAGCTGTTTTTT	CAIKPNTGELFF
few	TRBD1	TRBJ2-1	TRBV9	TGTGCCAGCAGCGGACGGACAGGGGGCTCCTACAATGAGCAGTTCTTC	CASSGRTGGSYNEQFF
.	TRBD2	TRBJ2-1	TRBV20-1	TGCAGTGCTAGTGTGCTAGCGGGATACTCCAATGAGCAGTTCTTC	CSASVLAGYSNEQFF
.	.	TRBJ2-1	TRBV12-3/TRBV12-4	TGTGCCAGCAGTTTAGGCCTCCTAGGCTCCTACAATGAGCAGTTCTTC	CASSLGLLGSYNEQFF
few	.	TRBJ1-2	TRBV20-1	TGCAGTGCCCGGGCCCCGCCGGATGGCTACACCTTC	CSARAPPDGYTF
.	TRBD2	TRBJ2-1	TRBV12-3/TRBV12-4	TGTGCCAGCAGTAGTACCGGGACTAGCGGGAGCGGCAATGAGCAGTTCTTC	CASSSTGTSGSGNEQFF
.	TRBD2	TRBJ2-1	TRBV20-1	TGCAGTGCCGCGGCACTAGCGGGGTGGTCCTACAATGAGCAGTTCTTC	CSAAALAGWSYNEQFF
many	.	TRBJ2-1	TRBV7-2	TGTGCCAGCAGCCCTCCCTCCTACAATGAGCAGTTCTTC	CASSPPSYNEQFF
.	.	TRBJ1-1	TRBV7-9	TGTGCCAGCGGACTCCCGGGACGGGAAGCTTTCTTT	CASGLPGREAFF
few	.	TRBJ2-1	TRBV5-1	TGCGCCAGCAGCACCGGGACCCGCGGCGCTGAGCAGTTCTTC	CASSTGTRGAEQFF
few	.	TRBJ2-7	TRBV6-5	TGTGCCAGCAGTTACACGACCGTCTCCTACGAGCAGTACTTC	CASSYTTVSYEQYF
once	.	TRBJ2-7	TRBV7-2	TGTGCCAGCAGTTATTTCAGCGGGACAGCCTACGAGCAGTACTTC	CASSYFSGTAYEQYF
many	.	TRBJ2-1	TRBV20-1	TGCAGTGCTAGAGCTGGCCTGGGACGGAACTACAATGAGCAGTTCTTC	CSARAGLGRNYNEQFF
.	.	TRBJ2-1	TRBV28	TGTGCCAGCGCCCTTGGGGGCAACAACAATGAGCAGTTCTTC	CASALGGNNNEQFF
few	.	TRBJ1-2	TRBV5-1	TGCGCCAGCAGCAGGACCCAGGCTAACTATGGCTACACCTTC	CASSRTQANYGYTF
.	TRBD2	TRBJ2-1	TRBV6-1	TGTGCCACCGAAAGCGGGAGGGCCTACAATGAGCAGTTCTTC	CATESGRAYNEQFF